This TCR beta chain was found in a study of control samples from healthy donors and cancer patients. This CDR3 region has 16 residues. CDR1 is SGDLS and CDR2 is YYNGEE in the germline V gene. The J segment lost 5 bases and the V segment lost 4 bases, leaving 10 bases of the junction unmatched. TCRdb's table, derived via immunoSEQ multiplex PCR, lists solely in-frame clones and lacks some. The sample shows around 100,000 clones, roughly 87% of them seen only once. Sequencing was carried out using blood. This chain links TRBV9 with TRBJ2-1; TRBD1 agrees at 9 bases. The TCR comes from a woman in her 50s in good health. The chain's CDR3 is CASSLNRDRADNEQFF. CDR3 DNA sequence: TGTGCCAGCAGCTTAAACCGGGACAGGGCGGACAATGAGCAGTTCTTC.